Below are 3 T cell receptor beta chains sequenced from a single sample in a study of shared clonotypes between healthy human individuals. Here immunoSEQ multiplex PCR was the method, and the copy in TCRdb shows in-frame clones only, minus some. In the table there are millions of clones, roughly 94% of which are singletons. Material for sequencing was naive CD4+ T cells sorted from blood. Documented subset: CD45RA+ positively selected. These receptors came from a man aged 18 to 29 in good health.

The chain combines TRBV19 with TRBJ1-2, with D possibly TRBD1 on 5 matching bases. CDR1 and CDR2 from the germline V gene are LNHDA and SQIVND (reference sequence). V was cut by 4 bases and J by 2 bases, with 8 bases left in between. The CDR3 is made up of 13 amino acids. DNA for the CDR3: TGTGCCAGTAGTACGACAGTAAACTATGGCTACACCTTC. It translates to CASSTTVNYGYTF.

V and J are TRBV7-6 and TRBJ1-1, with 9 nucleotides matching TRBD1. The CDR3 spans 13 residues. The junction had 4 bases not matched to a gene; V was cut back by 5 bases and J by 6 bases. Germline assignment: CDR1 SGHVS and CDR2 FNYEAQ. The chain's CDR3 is CASSPQGASEAFF. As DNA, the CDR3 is TGTGCCAGCAGCCCACAGGGGGCATCTGAAGCTTTCTTT.

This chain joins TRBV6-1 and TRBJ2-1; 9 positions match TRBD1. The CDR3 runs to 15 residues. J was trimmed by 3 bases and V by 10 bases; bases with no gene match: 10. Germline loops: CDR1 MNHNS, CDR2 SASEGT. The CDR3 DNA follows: TGTGCCATCCCGGCCGACAGGGGGAACTACAATGAGCAGTTCTTC. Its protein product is CAIPADRGNYNEQFF.